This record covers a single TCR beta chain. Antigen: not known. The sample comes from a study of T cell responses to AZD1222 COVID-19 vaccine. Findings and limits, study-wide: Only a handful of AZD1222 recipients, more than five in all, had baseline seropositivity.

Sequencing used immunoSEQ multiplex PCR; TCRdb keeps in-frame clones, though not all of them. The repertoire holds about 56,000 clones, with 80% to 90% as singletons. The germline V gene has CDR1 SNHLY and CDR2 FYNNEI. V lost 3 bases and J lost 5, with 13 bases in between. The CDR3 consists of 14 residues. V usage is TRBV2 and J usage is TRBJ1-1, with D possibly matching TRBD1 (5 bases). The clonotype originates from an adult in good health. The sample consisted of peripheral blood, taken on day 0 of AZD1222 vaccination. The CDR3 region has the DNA TGTGCCAGCAGTGAGGGGCAGGTCGTGACTGAAGCTTTCTTT. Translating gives CASSEGQVVTEAFF.